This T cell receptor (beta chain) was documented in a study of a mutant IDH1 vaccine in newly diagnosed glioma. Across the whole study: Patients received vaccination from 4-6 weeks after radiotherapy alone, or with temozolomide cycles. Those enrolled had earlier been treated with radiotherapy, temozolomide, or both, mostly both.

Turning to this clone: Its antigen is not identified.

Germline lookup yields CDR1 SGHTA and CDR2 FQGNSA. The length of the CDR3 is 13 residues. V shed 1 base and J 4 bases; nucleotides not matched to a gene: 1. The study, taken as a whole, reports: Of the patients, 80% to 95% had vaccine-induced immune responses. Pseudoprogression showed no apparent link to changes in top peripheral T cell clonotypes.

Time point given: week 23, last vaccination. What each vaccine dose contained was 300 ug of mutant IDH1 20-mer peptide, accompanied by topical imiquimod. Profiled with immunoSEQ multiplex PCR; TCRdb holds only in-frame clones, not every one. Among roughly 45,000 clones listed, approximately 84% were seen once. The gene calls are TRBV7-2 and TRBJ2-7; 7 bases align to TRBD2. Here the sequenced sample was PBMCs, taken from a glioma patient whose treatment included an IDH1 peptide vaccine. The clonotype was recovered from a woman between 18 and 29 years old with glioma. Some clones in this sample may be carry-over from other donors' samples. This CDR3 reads CASSLGGGYEQYF. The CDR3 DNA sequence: TGTGCCAGCAGCTTAGGGGGGGGTTACGAGCAGTACTTC.